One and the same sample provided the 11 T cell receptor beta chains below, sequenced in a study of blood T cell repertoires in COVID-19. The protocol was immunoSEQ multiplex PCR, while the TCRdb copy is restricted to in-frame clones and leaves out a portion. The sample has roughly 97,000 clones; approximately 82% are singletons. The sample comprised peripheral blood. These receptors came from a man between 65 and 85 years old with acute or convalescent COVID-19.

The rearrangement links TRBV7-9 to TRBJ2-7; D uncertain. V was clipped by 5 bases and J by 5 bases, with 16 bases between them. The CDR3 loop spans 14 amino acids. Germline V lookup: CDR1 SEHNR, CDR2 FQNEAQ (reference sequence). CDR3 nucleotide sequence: TGTGCCAGCAGCCCCAGGAATGACGGCAACGAGCAGTACTTC. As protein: CASSPRNDGNEQYF.

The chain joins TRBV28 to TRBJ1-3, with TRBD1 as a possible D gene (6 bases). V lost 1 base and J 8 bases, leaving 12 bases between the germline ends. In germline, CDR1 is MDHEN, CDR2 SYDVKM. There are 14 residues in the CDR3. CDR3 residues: CASSLYREEDTIYF. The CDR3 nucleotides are TGTGCCAGCAGTTTATACAGGGAAGAGGACACCATATATTTT.

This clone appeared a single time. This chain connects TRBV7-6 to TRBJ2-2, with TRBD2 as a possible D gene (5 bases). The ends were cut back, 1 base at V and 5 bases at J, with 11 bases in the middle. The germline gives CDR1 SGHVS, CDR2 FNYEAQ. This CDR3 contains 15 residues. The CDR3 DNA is TGTGCCAGCAGCTTAGGGCGCGGGCGGACCGGGGAGCTGTTTTTT. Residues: CASSLGRGRTGELFF.

CDR3 sequence (DNA): TGCAGTGCTACTGAGGACACTAATCAGCCCCAGCATTTT. It codes for CSATEDTNQPQHF. This sequence joins TRBV20-1 and TRBJ1-5; a weak D match, TRBD1 (5 bases). This CDR3 is 13 amino acids long. V lost 4 bases, J lost 4 bases, and 11 bases lay in between. Per germline, CDR1 DFQATT and CDR2 SNEGSKA (reference sequence).

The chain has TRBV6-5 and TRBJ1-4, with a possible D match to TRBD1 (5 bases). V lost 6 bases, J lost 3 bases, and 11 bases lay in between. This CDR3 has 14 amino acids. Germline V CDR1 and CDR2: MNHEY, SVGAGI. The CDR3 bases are TGTGCCAGCAGGGAGGGGTTCTCTAATGAAAAACTGTTTTTT. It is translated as CASREGFSNEKLFF.

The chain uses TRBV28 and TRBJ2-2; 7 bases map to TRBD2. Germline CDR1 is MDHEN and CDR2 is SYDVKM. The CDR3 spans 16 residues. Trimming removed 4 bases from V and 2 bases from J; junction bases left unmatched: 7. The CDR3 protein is CASSSYAGENTGELFF. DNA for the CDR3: TGTGCCAGCAGTTCATACGCGGGGGAAAACACCGGGGAGCTGTTTTTT.

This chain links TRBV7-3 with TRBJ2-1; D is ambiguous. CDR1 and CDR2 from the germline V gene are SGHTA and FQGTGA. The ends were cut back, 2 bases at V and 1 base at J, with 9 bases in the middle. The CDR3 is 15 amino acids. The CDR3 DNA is TGTGCCAGCAGCTTATTTCTAGGATCCTACAATGAGCAGTTCTTC. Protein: CASSLFLGSYNEQFF.

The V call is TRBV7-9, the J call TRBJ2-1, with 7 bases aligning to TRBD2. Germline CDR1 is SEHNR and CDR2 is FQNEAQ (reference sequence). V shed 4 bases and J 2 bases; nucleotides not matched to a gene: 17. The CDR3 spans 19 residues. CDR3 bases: TGTGCCAGCAGCTCTAGACAGCGGGGAAGCTCCCCCGCCTACAATGAGCAGTTCTTC. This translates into CASSSRQRGSSPAYNEQFF.

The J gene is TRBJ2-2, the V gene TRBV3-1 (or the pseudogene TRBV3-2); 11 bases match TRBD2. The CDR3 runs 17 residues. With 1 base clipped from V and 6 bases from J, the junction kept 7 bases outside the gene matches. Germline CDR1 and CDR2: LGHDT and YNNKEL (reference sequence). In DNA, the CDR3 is TGTGCCAGCAGCCAAGCTGCCGGGACTAGCGGTTCCGGGGAGCTGTTTTTT. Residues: CASSQAAGTSGSGELFF.

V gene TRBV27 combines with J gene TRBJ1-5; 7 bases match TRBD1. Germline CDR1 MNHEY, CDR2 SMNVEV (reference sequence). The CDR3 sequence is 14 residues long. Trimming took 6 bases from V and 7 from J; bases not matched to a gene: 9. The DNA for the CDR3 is TGTGCCAGCAGGTCCGGGACAGAGTACCAGCCCCAGCATTTT. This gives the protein CASRSGTEYQPQHF.

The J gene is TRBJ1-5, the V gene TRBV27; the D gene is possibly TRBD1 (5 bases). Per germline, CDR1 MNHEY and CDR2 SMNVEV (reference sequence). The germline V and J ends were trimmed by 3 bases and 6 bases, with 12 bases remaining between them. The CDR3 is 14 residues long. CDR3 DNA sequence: TGTGCCAGCAGTTTTCGGGGGAATACTCAGCCCCAGCATTTT. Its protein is CASSFRGNTQPQHF.